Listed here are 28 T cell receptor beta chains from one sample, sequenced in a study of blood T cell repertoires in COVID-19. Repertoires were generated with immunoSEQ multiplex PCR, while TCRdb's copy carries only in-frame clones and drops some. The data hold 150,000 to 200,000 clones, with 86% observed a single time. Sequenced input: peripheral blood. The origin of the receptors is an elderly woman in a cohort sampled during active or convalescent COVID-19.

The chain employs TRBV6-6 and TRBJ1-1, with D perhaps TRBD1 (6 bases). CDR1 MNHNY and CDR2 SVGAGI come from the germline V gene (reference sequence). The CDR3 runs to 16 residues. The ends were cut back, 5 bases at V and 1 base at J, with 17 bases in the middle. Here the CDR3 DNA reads TGTGCCAGCAGTCGAAGGGGAACAGGGCCGAACACTGAAGCTTTCTTT. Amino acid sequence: CASSRRGTGPNTEAFF.

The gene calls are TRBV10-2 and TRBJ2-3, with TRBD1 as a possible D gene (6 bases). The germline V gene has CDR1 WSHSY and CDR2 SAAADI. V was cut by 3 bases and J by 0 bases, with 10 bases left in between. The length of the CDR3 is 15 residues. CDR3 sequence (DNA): TGCGCCAGCAGTGATGGGGGCCGTAGCACAGATACGCAGTATTTT. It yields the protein CASSDGGRSTDTQYF.

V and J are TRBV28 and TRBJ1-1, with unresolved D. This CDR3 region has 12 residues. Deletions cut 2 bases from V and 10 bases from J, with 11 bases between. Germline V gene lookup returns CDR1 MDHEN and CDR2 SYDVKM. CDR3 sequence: CASSLPRVPAFF. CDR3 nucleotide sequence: TGTGCCAGCAGTTTACCCCGGGTCCCAGCTTTCTTT.

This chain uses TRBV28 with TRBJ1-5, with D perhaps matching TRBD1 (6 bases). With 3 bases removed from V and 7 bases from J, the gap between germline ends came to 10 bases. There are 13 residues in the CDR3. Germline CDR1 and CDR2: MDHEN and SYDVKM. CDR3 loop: CASSFRGRQPQHF. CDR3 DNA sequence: TGTGCCAGCAGTTTCAGGGGCCGACAGCCCCAGCATTTT.

This chain's CDR3 is CAISRTGSLHQPQHF. The DNA for the CDR3 is TGTGCCATCAGTCGGACAGGGTCTTTACATCAGCCCCAGCATTTT. This chain uses TRBV10-3 with TRBJ1-5; 8 bases are shared with TRBD1. The CDR3 spans 15 residues. Germline CDR1 and CDR2: ENHRY and SYGVKD. V was pared by 5 bases and J by 5 bases, with 8 bases of the junction left unmatched.

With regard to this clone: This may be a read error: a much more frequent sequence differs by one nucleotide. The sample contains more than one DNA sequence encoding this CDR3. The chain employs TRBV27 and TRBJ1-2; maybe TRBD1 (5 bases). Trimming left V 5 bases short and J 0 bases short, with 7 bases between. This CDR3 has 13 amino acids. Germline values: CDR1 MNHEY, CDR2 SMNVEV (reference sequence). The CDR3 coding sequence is TGTGCCAGCAGTCTGACAGCTAACTATGGCTACACCTTC. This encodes CASSLTANYGYTF.

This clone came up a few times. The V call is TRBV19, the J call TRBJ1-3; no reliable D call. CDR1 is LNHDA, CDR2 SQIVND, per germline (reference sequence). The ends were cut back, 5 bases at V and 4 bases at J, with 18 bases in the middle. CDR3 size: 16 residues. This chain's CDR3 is CASSSPGSVRGNTIYF. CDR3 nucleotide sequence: TGTGCCAGTAGTTCACCCGGGTCGGTCAGAGGAAACACCATATATTTT.

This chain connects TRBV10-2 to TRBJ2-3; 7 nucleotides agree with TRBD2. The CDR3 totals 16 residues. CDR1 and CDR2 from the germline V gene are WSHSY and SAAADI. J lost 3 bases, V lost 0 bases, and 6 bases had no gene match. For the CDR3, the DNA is TGCGCCAGCAGTGAGTCTAGGACTAGGCCTACAGATACGCAGTATTTT. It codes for CASSESRTRPTDTQYF.

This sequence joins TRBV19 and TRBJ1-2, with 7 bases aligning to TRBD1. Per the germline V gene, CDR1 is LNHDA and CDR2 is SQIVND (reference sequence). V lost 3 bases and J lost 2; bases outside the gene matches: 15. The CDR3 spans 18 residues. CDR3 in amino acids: CASSMGTEKPNFNYGYTF. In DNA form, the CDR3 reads TGTGCCAGTAGTATGGGGACAGAAAAACCGAATTTCAACTATGGCTACACCTTC.

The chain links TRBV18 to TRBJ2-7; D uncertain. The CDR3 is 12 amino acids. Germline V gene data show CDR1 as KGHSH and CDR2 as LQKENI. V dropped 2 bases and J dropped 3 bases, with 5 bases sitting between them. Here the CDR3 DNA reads TGTGCCAGCTCACCAGGCAGCTACGAGCAGTACGTC. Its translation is CASSPGSYEQYV.

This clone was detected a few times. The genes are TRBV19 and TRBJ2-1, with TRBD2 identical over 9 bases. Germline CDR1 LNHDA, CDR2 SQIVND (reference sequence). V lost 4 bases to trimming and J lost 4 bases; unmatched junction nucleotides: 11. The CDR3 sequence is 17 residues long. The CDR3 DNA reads TGTGCCAGTAGTAACCCACGGCTAGCGGGAAAATACAATGAGCAGTTCTTC. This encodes CASSNPRLAGKYNEQFF.

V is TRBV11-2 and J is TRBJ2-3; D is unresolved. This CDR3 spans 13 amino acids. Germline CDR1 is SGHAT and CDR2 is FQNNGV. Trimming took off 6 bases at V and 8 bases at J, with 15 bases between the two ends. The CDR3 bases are TGTGCCAGCAGATCCCTCAAATCCGGTACGCAGTATTTT. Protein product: CASRSLKSGTQYF.

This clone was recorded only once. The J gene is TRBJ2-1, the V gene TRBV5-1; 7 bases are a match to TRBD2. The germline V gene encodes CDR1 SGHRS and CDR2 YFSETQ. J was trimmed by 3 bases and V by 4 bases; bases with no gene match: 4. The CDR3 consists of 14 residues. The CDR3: CASSLTSVYNEQFF. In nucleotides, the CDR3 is TGCGCCAGCAGCCTCACTAGCGTCTACAATGAGCAGTTCTTC.

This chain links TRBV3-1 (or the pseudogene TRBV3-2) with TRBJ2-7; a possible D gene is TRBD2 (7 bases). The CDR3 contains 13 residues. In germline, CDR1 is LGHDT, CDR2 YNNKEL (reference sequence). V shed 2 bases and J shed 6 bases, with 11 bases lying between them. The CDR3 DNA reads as TGTGCCAGCAGCCAATTGGGAGGGGGCGAGCAGTACGTC. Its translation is CASSQLGGGEQYV.

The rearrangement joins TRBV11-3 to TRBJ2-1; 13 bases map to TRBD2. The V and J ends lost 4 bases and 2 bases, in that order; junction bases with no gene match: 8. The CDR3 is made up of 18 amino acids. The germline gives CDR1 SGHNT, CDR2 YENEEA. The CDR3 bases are TGTGCCAGCAGCTCGGGGACTAGCGGGATTGTGACCTACAATGAGCAGTTCTTC. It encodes CASSSGTSGIVTYNEQFF.

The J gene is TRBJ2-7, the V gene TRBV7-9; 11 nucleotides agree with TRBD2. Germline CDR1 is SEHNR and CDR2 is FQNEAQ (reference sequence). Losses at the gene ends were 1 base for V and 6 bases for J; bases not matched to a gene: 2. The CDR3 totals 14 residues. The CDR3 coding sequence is TGTGCCAGCAGCTTAGACCTAGCGGGAGGCGAGCAGTACGTC. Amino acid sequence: CASSLDLAGGEQYV.

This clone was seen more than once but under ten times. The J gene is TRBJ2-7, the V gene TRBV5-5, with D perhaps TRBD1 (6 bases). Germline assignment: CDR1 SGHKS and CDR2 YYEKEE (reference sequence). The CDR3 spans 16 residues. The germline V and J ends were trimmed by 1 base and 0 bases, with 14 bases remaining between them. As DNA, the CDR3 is TGTGCCAGCAGCTTGCGGAGTGGGACATCCTCCTACGAGCAGTACTTC. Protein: CASSLRSGTSSYEQYF.

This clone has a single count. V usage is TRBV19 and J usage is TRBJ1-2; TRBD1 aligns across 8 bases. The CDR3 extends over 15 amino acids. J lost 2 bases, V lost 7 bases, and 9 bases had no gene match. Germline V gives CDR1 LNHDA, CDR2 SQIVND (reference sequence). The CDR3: CASMRTGYSNYGYTF. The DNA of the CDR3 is TGTGCCAGTATGAGGACAGGGTATTCGAACTATGGCTACACCTTC.

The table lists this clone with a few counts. The CDR3, as DNA: TGTGCCAGCAGCTTGCGTAGCAATCAGCCCCAGCATTTT. Protein sequence: CASSLRSNQPQHF. The rearrangement uses TRBV5-6 and TRBJ1-5; no definite D call. From germline, CDR1 is SGHDT and CDR2 YYEEEE. The CDR3 totals 13 residues. V was trimmed by 1 base and J by 0 bases, leaving 2 bases between them.

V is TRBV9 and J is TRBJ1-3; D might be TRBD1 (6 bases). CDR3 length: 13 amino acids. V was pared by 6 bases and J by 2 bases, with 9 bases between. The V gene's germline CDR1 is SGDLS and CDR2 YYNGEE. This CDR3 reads CASNAGAGNTIYF. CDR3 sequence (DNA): TGTGCCAGCAACGCAGGGGCTGGAAACACCATATATTTT.

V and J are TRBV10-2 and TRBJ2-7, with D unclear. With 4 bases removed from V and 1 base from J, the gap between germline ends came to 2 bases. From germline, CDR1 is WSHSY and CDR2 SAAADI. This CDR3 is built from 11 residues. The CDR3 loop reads CASSASYEQYV. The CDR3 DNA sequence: TGCGCCAGCAGTGCGTCCTACGAGCAGTACGTC.

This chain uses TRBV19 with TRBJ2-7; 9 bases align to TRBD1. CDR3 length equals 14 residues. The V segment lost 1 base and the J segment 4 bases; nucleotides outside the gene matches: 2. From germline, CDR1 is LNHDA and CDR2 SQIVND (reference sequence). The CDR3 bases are TGTGCCAGTAGTATAGCACAGGGGGCATACGAGCAGTACTTC. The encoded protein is CASSIAQGAYEQYF. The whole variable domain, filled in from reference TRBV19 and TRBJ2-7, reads DGGITQSPKYLFRKEGQNVTLSCEQNLNHDAMYWYRQDPGQGLRLIYYSQIVNDFQKGDIAEGYSVSREKKESFPLTVTSAQKNPTAFYLCASSIAQGAYEQYFGPGTRLTVT.

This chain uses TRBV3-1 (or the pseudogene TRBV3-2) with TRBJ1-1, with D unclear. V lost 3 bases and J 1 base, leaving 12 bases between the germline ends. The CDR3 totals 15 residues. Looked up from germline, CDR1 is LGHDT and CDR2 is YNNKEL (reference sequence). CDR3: CASSQAGLSNTEAFF. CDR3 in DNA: TGTGCCAGCAGCCAGGCGGGCCTATCGAACACTGAAGCTTTCTTT.

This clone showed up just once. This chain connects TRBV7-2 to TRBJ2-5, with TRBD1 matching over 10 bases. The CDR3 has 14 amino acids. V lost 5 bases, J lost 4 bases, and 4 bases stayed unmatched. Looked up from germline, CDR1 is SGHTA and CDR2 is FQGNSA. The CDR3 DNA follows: TGTGCCAGCAGCCCCGGACAGGGGGGAGAGACCCAGTACTTC. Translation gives CASSPGQGGETQYF.

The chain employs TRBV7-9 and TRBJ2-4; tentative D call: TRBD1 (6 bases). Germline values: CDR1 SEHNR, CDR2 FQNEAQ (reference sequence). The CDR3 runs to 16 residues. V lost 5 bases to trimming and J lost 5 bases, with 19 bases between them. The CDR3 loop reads CASSPLWLGAQNIQYF. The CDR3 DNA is TGTGCCAGCAGCCCCCTCTGGTTGGGGGCCCAAAACATTCAGTACTTC.

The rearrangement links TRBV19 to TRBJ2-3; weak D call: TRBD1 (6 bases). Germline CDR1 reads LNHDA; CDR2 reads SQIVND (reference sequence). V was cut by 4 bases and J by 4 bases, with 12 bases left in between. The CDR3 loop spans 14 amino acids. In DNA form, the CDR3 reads TGTGCCAGTAGTAGGCCAGGGGCCGCAGATACGCAGTATTTT. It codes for CASSRPGAADTQYF.

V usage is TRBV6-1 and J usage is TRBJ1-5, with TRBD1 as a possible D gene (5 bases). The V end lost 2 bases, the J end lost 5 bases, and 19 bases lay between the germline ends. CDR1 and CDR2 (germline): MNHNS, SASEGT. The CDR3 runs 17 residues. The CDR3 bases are TGTGCCAGCAGTGAACAGGGTTTGGGTGGGGTTCATCAGCCCCAGCATTTT. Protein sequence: CASSEQGLGGVHQPQHF.

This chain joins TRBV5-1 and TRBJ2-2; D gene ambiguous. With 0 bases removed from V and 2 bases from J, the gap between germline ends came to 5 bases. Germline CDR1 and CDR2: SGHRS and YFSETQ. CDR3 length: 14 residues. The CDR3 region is CASSLVQNTGELFF. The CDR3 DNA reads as TGCGCCAGCAGCTTGGTACAAAACACCGGGGAGCTGTTTTTT.